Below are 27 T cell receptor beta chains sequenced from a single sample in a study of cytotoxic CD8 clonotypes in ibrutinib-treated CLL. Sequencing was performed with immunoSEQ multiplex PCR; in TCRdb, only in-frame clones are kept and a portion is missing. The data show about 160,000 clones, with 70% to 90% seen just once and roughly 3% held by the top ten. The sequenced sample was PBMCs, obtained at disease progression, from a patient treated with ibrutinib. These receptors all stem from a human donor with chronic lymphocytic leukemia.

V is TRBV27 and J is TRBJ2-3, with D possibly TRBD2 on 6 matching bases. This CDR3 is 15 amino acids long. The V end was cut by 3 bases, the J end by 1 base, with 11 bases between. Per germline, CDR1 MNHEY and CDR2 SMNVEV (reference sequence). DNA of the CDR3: TGTGCCAGCAGTTTCTCCCCTAGCGGCACAGATACGCAGTATTTT. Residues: CASSFSPSGTDTQYF.

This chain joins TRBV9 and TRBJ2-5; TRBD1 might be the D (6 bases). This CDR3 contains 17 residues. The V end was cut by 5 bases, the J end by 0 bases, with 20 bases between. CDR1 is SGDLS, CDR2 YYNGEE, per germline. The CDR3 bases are TGTGCCAGCAGTCCAAATTATGGACAGATGTACCAAGAGACCCAGTACTTC. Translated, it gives CASSPNYGQMYQETQYF. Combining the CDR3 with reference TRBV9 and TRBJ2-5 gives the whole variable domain DSGVTQTPKHLITATGQRVTLRCSPRSGDLSVYWYQQSLDQGLQFLIQYYNGEERAKGNILERFSAQQFPDLHSELNLSSLELGDSALYFCASSPNYGQMYQETQYFGPGTRLLVL.

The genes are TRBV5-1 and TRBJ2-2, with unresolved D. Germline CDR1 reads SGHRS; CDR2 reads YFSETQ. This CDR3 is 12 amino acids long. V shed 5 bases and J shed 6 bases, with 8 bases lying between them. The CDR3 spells CASRGLSGELFF. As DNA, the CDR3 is TGCGCCAGCAGGGGGTTGTCCGGGGAGCTGTTTTTT.

CDR3 sequence reads: CASSLDRGWNNEQFF. CDR3 bases: TGTGCCAGCAGCCTAGACAGGGGTTGGAACAATGAGCAGTTCTTC. The rearrangement links TRBV2 to TRBJ2-1, with TRBD1 matching over 8 bases. The germline CDR1 and CDR2 sequences are SNHLY and FYNNEI. The V segment lost 6 bases and the J segment 5 bases; nucleotides outside the gene matches: 9. The CDR3 consists of 15 residues.

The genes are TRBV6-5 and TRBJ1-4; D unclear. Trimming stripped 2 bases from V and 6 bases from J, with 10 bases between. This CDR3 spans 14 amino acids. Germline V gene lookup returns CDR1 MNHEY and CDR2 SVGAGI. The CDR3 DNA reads TGTGCCAGCAGTTACAAACCCCGTGATGAAAAACTGTTTTTT. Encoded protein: CASSYKPRDEKLFF.

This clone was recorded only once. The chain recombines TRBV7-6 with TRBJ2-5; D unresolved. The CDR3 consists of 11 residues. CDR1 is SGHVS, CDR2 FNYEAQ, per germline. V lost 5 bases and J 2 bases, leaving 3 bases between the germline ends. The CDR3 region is CASSVQETQYF. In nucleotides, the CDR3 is TGTGCCAGCAGCGTACAAGAGACCCAGTACTTC. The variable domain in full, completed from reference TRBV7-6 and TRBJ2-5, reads GAGVSQSPRYKVTKRGQDVALRCDPISGHVSLYWYRQALGQGPEFLTYFNYEAQQDKSGLPNDRFSAERPEGSISTLTIQRTEQRDSAMYRCASSVQETQYFGPGTRLLVL.

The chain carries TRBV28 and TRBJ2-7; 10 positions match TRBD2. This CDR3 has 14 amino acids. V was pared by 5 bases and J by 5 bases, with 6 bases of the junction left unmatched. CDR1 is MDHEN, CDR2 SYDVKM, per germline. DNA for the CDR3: TGTGCCAGCAGTAGCGGGAGGGCCCGGAACGAGCAGTACTTC. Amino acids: CASSSGRARNEQYF.

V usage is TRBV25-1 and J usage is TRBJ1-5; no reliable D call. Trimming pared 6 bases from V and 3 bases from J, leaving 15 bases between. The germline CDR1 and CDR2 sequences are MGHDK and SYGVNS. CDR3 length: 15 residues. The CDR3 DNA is TGTGCCAGCAGCTCTGCCCCCTCTCTCAATCAGCCCCAGCATTTT. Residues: CASSSAPSLNQPQHF. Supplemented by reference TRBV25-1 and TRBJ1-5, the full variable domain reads EADIYQTPRYLVIGTGKKITLECSQTMGHDKMYWYQQDPGMELHLIHYSYGVNSTEKGDLSSESTVSRIRTEHFPLTLESARPSHTSQYLCASSSAPSLNQPQHFGDGTRLSIL.

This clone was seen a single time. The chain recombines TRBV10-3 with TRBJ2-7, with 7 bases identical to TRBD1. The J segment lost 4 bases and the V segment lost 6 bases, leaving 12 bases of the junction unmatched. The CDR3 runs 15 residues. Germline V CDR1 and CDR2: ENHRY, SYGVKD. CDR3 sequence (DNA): TGTGCCATCAGCCCCTCAGGGGGAAAAGGGTACGAGCAGTACTTC. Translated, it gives CAISPSGGKGYEQYF.

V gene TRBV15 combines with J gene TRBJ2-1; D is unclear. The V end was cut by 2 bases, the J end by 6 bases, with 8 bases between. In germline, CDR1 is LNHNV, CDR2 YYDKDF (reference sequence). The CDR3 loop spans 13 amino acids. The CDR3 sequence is CATSRSGRNEQFF. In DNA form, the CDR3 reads TGTGCCACCAGCAGATCGGGCCGCAATGAGCAGTTCTTC.

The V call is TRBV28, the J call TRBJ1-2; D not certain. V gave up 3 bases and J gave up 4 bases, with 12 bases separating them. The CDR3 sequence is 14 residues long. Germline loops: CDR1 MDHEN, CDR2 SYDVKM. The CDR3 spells CASSLPGISYGYTF. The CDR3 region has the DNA TGTGCCAGCAGTTTGCCGGGTATTAGCTATGGCTACACCTTC.

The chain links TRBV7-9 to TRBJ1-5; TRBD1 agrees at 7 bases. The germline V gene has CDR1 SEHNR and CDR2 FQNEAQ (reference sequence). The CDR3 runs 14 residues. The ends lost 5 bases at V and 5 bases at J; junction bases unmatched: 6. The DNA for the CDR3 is TGTGCCAGCAGCACGACAGGGCATGATCAGCCCCAGCATTTT. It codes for CASSTTGHDQPQHF.

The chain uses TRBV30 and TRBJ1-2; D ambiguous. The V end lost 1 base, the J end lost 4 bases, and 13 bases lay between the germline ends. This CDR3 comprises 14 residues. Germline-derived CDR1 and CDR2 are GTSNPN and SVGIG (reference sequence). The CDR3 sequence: CAWSEQISSYGYTF. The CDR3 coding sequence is TGTGCCTGGAGTGAACAGATATCTAGCTATGGCTACACCTTC.

The CDR3 here is CASSLFGQGNTGELFF. The CDR3 nucleotides read TGTGCCAGCAGCTTATTTGGACAGGGGAACACCGGGGAGCTGTTTTTT. V and J are TRBV7-2 and TRBJ2-2; 8 nucleotides align to TRBD1. The CDR3 contains 16 residues. CDR1 SGHTA and CDR2 FQGNSA come from the germline V gene. Trimming at V came to 2 bases and at J to 1 base, leaving 3 bases not matched to a gene.

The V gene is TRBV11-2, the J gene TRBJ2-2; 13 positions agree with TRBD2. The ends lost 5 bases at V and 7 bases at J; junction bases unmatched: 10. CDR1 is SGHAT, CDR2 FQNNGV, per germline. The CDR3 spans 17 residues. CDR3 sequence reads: CASSQTRLAGGGGELFF. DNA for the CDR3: TGTGCCAGCAGCCAGACTCGACTAGCGGGGGGTGGCGGGGAGCTGTTTTTT.

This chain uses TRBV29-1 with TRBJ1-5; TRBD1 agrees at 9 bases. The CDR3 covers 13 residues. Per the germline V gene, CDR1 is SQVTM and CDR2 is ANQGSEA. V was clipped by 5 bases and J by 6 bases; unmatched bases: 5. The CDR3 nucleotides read TGCAGCGTTACAGGGGGCGTGGGTCAGCCCCAGCATTTT. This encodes CSVTGGVGQPQHF.

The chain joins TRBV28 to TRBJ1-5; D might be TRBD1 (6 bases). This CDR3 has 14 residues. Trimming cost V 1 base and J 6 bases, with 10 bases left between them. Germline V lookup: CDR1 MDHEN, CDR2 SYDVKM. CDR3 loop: CASSLSQGTQPQHF. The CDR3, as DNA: TGTGCCAGCAGTTTATCCCAGGGGACTCAGCCCCAGCATTTT.

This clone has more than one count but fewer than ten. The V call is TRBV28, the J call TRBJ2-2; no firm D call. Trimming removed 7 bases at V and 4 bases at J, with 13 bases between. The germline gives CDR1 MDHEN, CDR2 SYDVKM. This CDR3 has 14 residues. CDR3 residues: CASKVLARTGELFF. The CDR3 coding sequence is TGTGCCAGCAAGGTCCTGGCACGCACCGGGGAGCTGTTTTTT.

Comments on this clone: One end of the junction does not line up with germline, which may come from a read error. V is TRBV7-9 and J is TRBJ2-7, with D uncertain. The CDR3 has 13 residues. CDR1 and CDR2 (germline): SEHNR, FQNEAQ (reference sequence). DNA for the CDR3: TGTGCCAGCAGTGCAGCGAACCGGGTTCCGGACCTATTC. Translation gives CASSAANRVPDLF.

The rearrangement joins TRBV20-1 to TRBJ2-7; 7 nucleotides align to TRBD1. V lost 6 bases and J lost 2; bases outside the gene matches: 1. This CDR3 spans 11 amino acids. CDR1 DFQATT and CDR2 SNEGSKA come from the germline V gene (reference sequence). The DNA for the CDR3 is TGCAGTGCCGGACAGGCCTACGAGCAGTACTTC. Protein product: CSAGQAYEQYF.

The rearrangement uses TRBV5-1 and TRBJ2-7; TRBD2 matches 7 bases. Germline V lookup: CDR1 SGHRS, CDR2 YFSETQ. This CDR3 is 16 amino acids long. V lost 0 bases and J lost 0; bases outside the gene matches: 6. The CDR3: CASSLVMGGSSYEQYF. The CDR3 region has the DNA TGCGCCAGCAGCTTGGTTATGGGCGGGAGCTCCTACGAGCAGTACTTC.

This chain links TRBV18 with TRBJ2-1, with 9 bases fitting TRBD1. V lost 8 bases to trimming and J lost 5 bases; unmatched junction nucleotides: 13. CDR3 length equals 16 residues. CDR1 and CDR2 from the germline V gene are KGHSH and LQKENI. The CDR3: CASISSRDRVDNEQFF. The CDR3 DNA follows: TGTGCCAGCATAAGTAGCCGGGACAGGGTCGACAATGAGCAGTTCTTC.

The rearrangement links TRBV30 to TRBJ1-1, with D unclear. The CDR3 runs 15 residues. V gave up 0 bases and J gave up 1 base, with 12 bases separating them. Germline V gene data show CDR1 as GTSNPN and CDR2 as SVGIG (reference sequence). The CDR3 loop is CAWSVGLGGNTEAFF. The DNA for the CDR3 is TGTGCCTGGAGTGTTGGTTTGGGAGGGAACACTGAAGCTTTCTTT.

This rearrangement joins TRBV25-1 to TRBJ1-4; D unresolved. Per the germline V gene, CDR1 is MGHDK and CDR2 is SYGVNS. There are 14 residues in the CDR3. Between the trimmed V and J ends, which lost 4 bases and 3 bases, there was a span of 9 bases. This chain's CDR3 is CASSVGQANEKLFF. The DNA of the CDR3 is TGTGCCAGCAGTGTAGGGCAGGCTAATGAAAAACTGTTTTTT.

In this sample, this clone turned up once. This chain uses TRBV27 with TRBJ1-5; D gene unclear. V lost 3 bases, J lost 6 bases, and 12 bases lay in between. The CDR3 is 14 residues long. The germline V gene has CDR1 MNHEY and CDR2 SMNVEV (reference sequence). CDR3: CASSFTSVGQPQHF. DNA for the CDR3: TGTGCCAGCAGTTTCACCTCGGTCGGTCAGCCCCAGCATTTT.

CDR3 in amino acids: CASSGTVYSNQPQHF. The CDR3 DNA reads TGTGCCAGTAGTGGGACGGTTTATAGCAATCAGCCCCAGCATTTT. The chain is built from TRBV19 and TRBJ1-5, with D possibly TRBD1 on 5 matching bases. Trimming cost V 5 bases and J 0 bases, with 11 bases left between them. There are 15 residues in the CDR3. CDR1 LNHDA and CDR2 SQIVND come from the germline V gene (reference sequence).

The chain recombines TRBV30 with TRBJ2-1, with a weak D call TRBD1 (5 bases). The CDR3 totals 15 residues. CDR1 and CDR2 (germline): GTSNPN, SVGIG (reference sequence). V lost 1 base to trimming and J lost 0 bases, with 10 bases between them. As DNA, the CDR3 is TGTGCCTGGAGTGCAGACAGCAGCTCCTACAATGAGCAGTTCTTC. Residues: CAWSADSSSYNEQFF.